This T cell receptor (beta chain) is drawn from a study of blood T cell repertoires in COVID-19. Study as a whole: The United States, Italy and Spain were the sources of the acute and convalescent COVID-19 samples. Sample material is recorded as cDNA or gDNA derived from T cells, B-cell-depleted T cells, or PBMCs.

While infection was still active, Seattle patients were enrolled and then followed longitudinally. Authors' processing steps: Estimated nucleated cell counts came from reference gene primer amplification. Method: immunoSEQ multiplex PCR; TCRdb's copy keeps in-frame clones and lacks some. D and trimming were read from the DNA, whereas the V and J calls and clone size are those reported in that table. The sample lists fewer than 300,000 clones, about 87% occurring once. Note on this clone: Sequence at one end of the junction differs from germline and may be a read error.

The sequencing input was peripheral blood. The origin of this receptor is a woman between 50 and 59 years old with COVID-19, enrolled during active disease.

CDR3 sequence reads: CASSLVGTSGSPHSIKF. CDR3 coding DNA: TGTGCCAGCAGCTTGGTGGGAACTAGCGGGAGTCCCCATTCTATAAAGTTC. The rearrangement uses TRBV5-8 and TRBJ2-7; 11 bases line up with TRBD2. The CDR3 length is 17 residues. From germline, CDR1 is SGHTS and CDR2 YDEGEE.